This T cell receptor beta chain was found in a study of blood T cells in healthy people across ages. About the research overall: Per every two T cells, about one barcoded beta molecule was captured by template switching. Study-level results: Donors of long life had a larger count of naive CD4+ cells and greater diversity than aged donors. Estimates of total diversity, which came from one million sequenced T cells, were considered to be underestimates.

A note on this clonotype: Its matching antigen is unknown.

A J-beta primer mix and a sample-barcoded 5' primer were used in a second PCR of about 7 to 12 cycles. TCRdb re-derived calls from the 5' RACE reads in MiXCR, one entry per CDR3 protein. The data contain about 800,000 distinct CDR3 sequences, approximately 25% of them singletons. Per-sample PBMC isolation yielded at least 6 million cells. The CDR3 consists of 13 residues. The V gene end was trimmed by 8 bases and the J gene end by 7 bases; junction bases not matched to a gene: 8. Germline loops: CDR1 SGHAT, CDR2 FQNNGV. These data are also associated with another study on T cells of mothers and their children.

The TCR comes from a boy younger than 18 in good health. The chain recombines TRBV11-2 with TRBJ2-1; 7 positions match TRBD2. Sequencing was done on a sample of blood. CDR3 in DNA: TGTGCCAGCCGGGCGGGAGTAAAGAATGAGCAGTTCTTC. Amino acid sequence: CASRAGVKNEQFF.